The text below deals with one TCR beta chain. The antigen remains undetermined. The CDR3 covers 18 residues. V lost 4 bases to trimming and J lost 0 bases; unmatched junction nucleotides: 10. Germline assignment: CDR1 SGHRS and CDR2 YFSETQ. This entry comes from a study of cytomegalovirus exposure and HLA in healthy donors. Whole-study findings and limits: Confirmation was obtained in vitro that a few CMV-associated chains are specific for CMV antigens. Subsequent analysis showed first-cohort TCR clusters tending to co-occur in roughly 130 validation repertoires. Reports showed the classifier diagnosing cytomegalovirus status with high specificity and sensitivity.

It was the approximately 110-subject validation cohort, separate from the approximately 680-subject first cohort, to which the donors belonged. Profiling relied on immunoSEQ multiplex PCR, and the TCRdb table lists in-frame clones only, not all of them. The sample shows about 360,000 clones, roughly 85% of them seen only once. The sample taken for sequencing was PBMCs. This TCR was sampled from a woman aged 18-29 years in good health and CMV-seronegative. V and J are TRBV5-1 and TRBJ2-2; TRBD2 aligns across 9 bases. The CDR3 coding sequence is TGCGCCAGCAGCGCTCAATTAGCGGGAGTGTCGAACACCGGGGAGCTGTTTTTT. Its protein is CASSAQLAGVSNTGELFF.